Below are 17 T cell receptor beta chains sequenced from a single sample in a study of shared clonotypes between healthy human individuals. Method: immunoSEQ multiplex PCR; TCRdb's copy keeps in-frame clones and lacks some. The table lists 600,000 or so clones, 98% of them singletons, with 0.3% in the top ten. The naive CD8 population came from CD45RO-negative cells selected for CCR7, without terminally differentiated effector memory CD45RA+ cells. Sequencing used naive CD8+ T cells sorted from blood. The source is a man aged 30-40 years in good health.

In this sample, this clone turned up once. In nucleotides, the CDR3 is TGTGCCAGCAGTGGCCCCTACACAGATACGCAGTATTTT. Translating it yields CASSGPYTDTQYF. This chain connects TRBV2 to TRBJ2-3; D not certain. CDR1 is SNHLY, CDR2 FYNNEI, per germline. The V and J ends lost 4 bases and 2 bases respectively, with 7 bases between them. CDR3 length: 13 amino acids.

V gene TRBV27 combines with J gene TRBJ2-1; the match to TRBD2 covers 9 bases. V was clipped by 3 bases and J by 7 bases; unmatched bases: 7. The germline gives CDR1 MNHEY, CDR2 SMNVEV (reference sequence). The CDR3 spans 15 residues. The DNA for the CDR3 is TGTGCCAGCAGTTTCCTTGGGACTAGCTTAAATGAGCAGTTCTTC. As protein: CASSFLGTSLNEQFF.

The chain links TRBV4-3 to TRBJ2-1; 11 bases line up with TRBD2. The J segment lost 3 bases and the V segment lost 1 base, leaving 11 bases of the junction unmatched. The germline V gene has CDR1 LGHNA and CDR2 YSLEER. The CDR3 is 19 amino acids. CDR3 in amino acids: CASSQAGLADLSFYNEQFF. CDR3 bases: TGCGCCAGCAGCCAAGCGGGACTAGCGGACCTCTCATTCTACAATGAGCAGTTCTTC.

For this clone: Other DNA variants within this sample encode the same CDR3. The chain is built from TRBV5-6 and TRBJ2-7; D gene unclear. Germline V gene lookup returns CDR1 SGHDT and CDR2 YYEEEE. Trimming cost V 3 bases and J 1 base, with 2 bases left between them. The CDR3 is made up of 11 amino acids. CDR3 DNA sequence: TGTGCCAGCAGCTCGTCCTACGAGCAGTACTTC. As protein: CASSSSYEQYF.

Here the CDR3 reads CASSLIGRDTQYF. CDR3 sequence (DNA): TGTGCCAGCAGTTTAATCGGGAGAGATACGCAGTATTTT. V and J are TRBV27 and TRBJ2-3, with D maybe TRBD2 (6 bases). The V gene lost 2 bases and the J gene lost 5 bases, with 8 bases spanning the gap. The CDR3 runs 13 residues. CDR1 is MNHEY and CDR2 is SMNVEV in the germline V gene (reference sequence).

The rearrangement uses TRBV19 and TRBJ1-2, with 8 bases that match TRBD1. CDR1 and CDR2 from the germline V gene are LNHDA and SQIVND (reference sequence). Trimming took 6 bases from V and 4 from J; bases not matched to a gene: 10. The CDR3 has 15 residues. In DNA form, the CDR3 reads TGTGCCAGTAGGATCCCGGAGGACAGGGCCTATGGCTACACCTTC. It yields the protein CASRIPEDRAYGYTF.

This clone occurred once. The chain couples TRBV5-1 to TRBJ2-2, with no clear D. V lost 6 bases to trimming and J lost 7 bases, with 7 bases between them. Germline V gene sequence: CDR1 SGHRS, CDR2 YFSETQ. The CDR3 spans 11 residues. CDR3 nucleotides: TGCGCCAGCAAGGCAGGCGGGGAGCTGTTTTTT. Translation: CASKAGGELFF.

V is TRBV5-5 and J is TRBJ2-1; D might be TRBD1 (5 bases). Trimming pared 4 bases from V and 6 bases from J, leaving 20 bases between. This CDR3 has 16 residues. Germline V gene sequence: CDR1 SGHKS, CDR2 YYEKEE (reference sequence). CDR3 sequence (DNA): TGTGCCAGCAGCCCACCCACAGGTGTCAATCCCAATGAGCAGTTCTTC. Residues: CASSPPTGVNPNEQFF.

The chain joins TRBV6-5 to TRBJ2-7; tentatively, D is TRBD1 or TRBD2 (7 bases each). The germline V gene encodes CDR1 MNHEY and CDR2 SVGAGI. This CDR3 comprises 14 residues. With 6 bases removed from V and 3 bases from J, the gap between germline ends came to 15 bases. CDR3 protein: CASRKAGGVYEQYF. As DNA, the CDR3 is TGTGCCAGCAGAAAGGCAGGGGGGGTCTACGAGCAGTACTTC.

The chain is built from TRBV2 and TRBJ1-2, with a tentative D call TRBD1 (5 bases). The germline CDR1 and CDR2 sequences are SNHLY and FYNNEI. The CDR3 loop spans 13 amino acids. Trimming removed 7 bases from V and 7 bases from J, with 16 bases in between. The CDR3 nucleotides read TGTGCCAGCAACGGGGGTCTTCCCTCTGGCTACACCTTC. Translation gives CASNGGLPSGYTF.

In its sample, this clone was seen once. The chain has TRBV14 and TRBJ2-3, with 11 bases identical to TRBD2. The CDR3 is 17 amino acids. The trim removed 2 bases at V and 0 bases at J, leaving 4 bases unmatched. The germline gives CDR1 SGHDN, CDR2 FVKESK. The CDR3: CASSQRTSGHSTDTQYF. The CDR3 DNA sequence: TGTGCCAGCAGCCAACGGACTAGCGGGCACAGCACAGATACGCAGTATTTT.

The genes are TRBV7-9 and TRBJ2-2; possibly TRBD2 for D (5 bases). V lost 5 bases to trimming and J lost 2 bases, with 12 bases between them. CDR3 size: 15 residues. Germline V gene sequence: CDR1 SEHNR, CDR2 FQNEAQ (reference sequence). CDR3 residues: CASSRLAGNTGELFF. The CDR3 region has the DNA TGTGCCAGCAGCAGGCTAGCAGGAAACACCGGGGAGCTGTTTTTT.

The V call is TRBV29-1, the J call TRBJ1-5; TRBD1 agrees at 7 bases. Germline CDR1 is SQVTM and CDR2 is ANQGSEA. Unmatched junction bases numbered 8, after V lost 7 bases and J lost 2 bases. There are 14 residues in the CDR3. The CDR3 here is CSASFGQGNQPQHF. The CDR3 nucleotides are TGCAGCGCGAGTTTTGGACAGGGCAATCAGCCCCAGCATTTT.

This chain links TRBV7-9 with TRBJ2-7, with 7 bases aligning to TRBD2. The germline gives CDR1 SEHNR, CDR2 FQNEAQ (reference sequence). The CDR3 has 16 amino acids. Unmatched junction bases numbered 8, after V lost 3 bases and J lost 0 bases. CDR3 bases: TGTGCCAGCAGCTTCGGGGGGTCAGTCAACTCCTACGAGCAGTACTTC. Amino acids: CASSFGGSVNSYEQYF.

This chain connects TRBV27 to TRBJ2-3; either TRBD1 or TRBD2 may supply D (5 bases each). CDR1 is MNHEY and CDR2 is SMNVEV in the germline V gene (reference sequence). V was shortened by 3 bases and J by 2 bases, with 12 bases between the two germline ends. The CDR3 is made up of 15 amino acids. CDR3 amino acids: CASSFGTRATDTQYF. The CDR3, as DNA: TGTGCCAGCAGTTTTGGGACGAGGGCCACAGATACGCAGTATTTT.

The chain is built from TRBV7-8 and TRBJ1-5; 7 nucleotides match TRBD1. This CDR3 spans 13 amino acids. Germline loops: CDR1 SGHVS, CDR2 FQNEAQ. The V gene end was trimmed by 5 bases and the J gene end by 6 bases; junction bases not matched to a gene: 4. The CDR3 loop reads CASSQGEGQPQHF. The CDR3 coding sequence is TGTGCCAGCAGCCAGGGGGAAGGTCAGCCCCAGCATTTT.

This clone appeared a single time. V is TRBV11-2 and J is TRBJ2-3; the match to TRBD2 covers 7 bases. From germline, CDR1 is SGHAT and CDR2 FQNNGV. CDR3 length equals 16 residues. Trimming cost V 6 bases and J 2 bases; bases outside gene matches: 11. The CDR3 region has the DNA TGTGCCAGCAGGGGAGGGGCGGGAGTCCCCACAGATACGCAGTATTTT. It codes for CASRGGAGVPTDTQYF.